The 26 T cell receptor beta chains presented below share a single source sample, sequenced in a study of blood T cell repertoires in COVID-19. TCRdb keeps only in-frame clones here, not all; method: immunoSEQ multiplex PCR. Among fewer than 350,000 clones listed, 80% to 90% were seen once. The sequenced material came from PBMCs or T cells enriched from blood (not recorded which). All receptors derive from a man aged 25-40 years who had recovered from COVID-19.

The V call is TRBV6-1, the J call TRBJ1-1, with D hard to call. CDR1 and CDR2 (germline): MNHNS, SASEGT. Trimming cost V 1 base and J 7 bases, with 10 bases left between them. This CDR3 is built from 13 residues. The CDR3 region is CASSEVGPGEAFF. CDR3 sequence (DNA): TGTGCCAGCAGTGAAGTCGGTCCGGGTGAAGCTTTCTTT.

The J gene is TRBJ1-5, the V gene TRBV12-3 or TRBV12-4; D not certain. V was shortened by 1 base and J by 5 bases, with 6 bases between the two germline ends. The CDR3 is 13 amino acids. This chain's CDR3 is CASSLGRDQPQHF. CDR3 nucleotides: TGTGCCAGCAGTTTAGGGCGGGATCAGCCCCAGCATTTT.

Details on this clone: The sample has other DNA sequences that encode this CDR3 too. The chain couples TRBV24-1 to TRBJ2-3, with 8 bases identical to TRBD1. The J segment lost 5 bases and the V segment lost 2 bases, leaving 5 bases of the junction unmatched. Germline CDR1 reads KGHDR; CDR2 reads SFDVKD. The length of the CDR3 is 15 residues. In DNA, the CDR3 is TGTGCCACCAGTGATTCTCAGGGGGCCGGAGATACGCAGTATTTT. Protein product: CATSDSQGAGDTQYF.

The gene calls are TRBV24-1 and TRBJ2-5; the match to TRBD1 covers 8 bases. CDR3 length: 16 amino acids. Germline CDR1 reads KGHDR; CDR2 reads SFDVKD. V lost 3 bases and J lost 5; bases outside the gene matches: 10. CDR3 loop: CATSDKTGGLWETQYF. In DNA form, the CDR3 reads TGTGCCACCAGTGATAAAACAGGGGGTCTATGGGAGACCCAGTACTTC.

The chain uses TRBV4-1 and TRBJ1-2; D gene unclear. This CDR3 has 15 amino acids. V was shortened by 0 bases and J by 0 bases, with 8 bases between the two germline ends. The germline gives CDR1 MGHRA, CDR2 YSYEKL. The CDR3 here is CASSQEAGTNYGYTF. The CDR3 DNA reads as TGCGCCAGCAGCCAAGAAGCAGGCACTAACTATGGCTACACCTTC.

The V and J genes are TRBV5-1 and TRBJ2-1, with 10 bases that match TRBD2. CDR1 is SGHRS, CDR2 YFSETQ, per germline. V lost 0 bases to trimming and J lost 0 bases; unmatched junction nucleotides: 3. The CDR3 has 17 residues. The CDR3 nucleotides are TGCGCCAGCAGCTTGGTCAGCGGGGGGGCCTCCTACAATGAGCAGTTCTTC. It is translated as CASSLVSGGASYNEQFF.

This rearrangement joins TRBV6-5 to TRBJ1-1; 7 positions match TRBD1. Germline values: CDR1 MNHEY, CDR2 SVGAGI. V gave up 6 bases and J gave up 1 base; unmatched junction bases: 5. The CDR3 is 14 residues long. CDR3 region: CASRTTGPNTEAFF. CDR3 coding DNA: TGTGCCAGCAGAACGACAGGGCCGAACACTGAAGCTTTCTTT.

The J gene is TRBJ1-2, the V gene TRBV10-3; 7 bases fit TRBD1. CDR3 length: 18 amino acids. The junction had 10 bases not matched to a gene; V was cut back by 0 bases and J by 0 bases. Germline assignment: CDR1 ENHRY and CDR2 SYGVKD. In DNA form, the CDR3 reads TGTGCCATCAGTGAGTCGACCGGCAGGGGGGCCTCTAACTATGGCTACACCTTC. Translation gives CAISESTGRGASNYGYTF.

This chain joins TRBV5-4 and TRBJ2-5, with TRBD1 as a possible D gene (6 bases). The V end lost 2 bases, the J end lost 1 base, and 18 bases lay between the germline ends. Per the germline V gene, CDR1 is SGHNT and CDR2 is YYREEE (reference sequence). The CDR3 covers 17 residues. CDR3 nucleotides: TGTGCCAGCAGCTTCAGGGGCCCCTCCAGTTTCCAAGAGACCCAGTACTTC. Encoded protein: CASSFRGPSSFQETQYF. The full variable domain, in which reference TRBV5-4 and TRBJ2-5 provide the parts outside the CDR3, is ETGVTQSPTHLIKTRGQQVTLRCSSQSGHNTVSWYQQALGQGPQFIFQYYREEENGRGNFPPRFSGLQFPNYSSELNVNALELDDSALYLCASSFRGPSSFQETQYFGPGTRLLVL.

This sequence joins TRBV6-4 and TRBJ2-1, with 10 positions matching TRBD2. The germline V gene encodes CDR1 MRHNA and CDR2 SNTAGT. Trimming removed 3 bases from V and 4 bases from J; junction bases left unmatched: 3. CDR3 size: 15 residues. CDR3: CASSELAGYYNEQFF. The CDR3 DNA reads as TGTGCCAGCAGTGAACTAGCGGGGTATTACAATGAGCAGTTCTTC.

This clone has a single count. The rearrangement uses TRBV4-3 and TRBJ1-2; no clear D. Germline V gene sequence: CDR1 LGHNA, CDR2 YSLEER. The V gene lost 1 base and the J gene lost 5 bases, with 11 bases spanning the gap. The CDR3 has 14 residues. The CDR3 DNA is TGCGCCAGCAGCCAAGCCGGGATTCATTATGGCTACACCTTC. Its protein is CASSQAGIHYGYTF.

This chain's CDR3 is CASSFNPEATNEKLFF. The CDR3 DNA sequence: TGTGCCAGCAGTTTCAACCCAGAAGCAACTAATGAAAAACTGTTTTTT. V and J are TRBV6-5 and TRBJ1-4; no reliable D call. V shed 4 bases and J shed 0 bases, with 12 bases lying between them. Germline V gene sequence: CDR1 MNHEY, CDR2 SVGAGI. The CDR3 extends over 16 amino acids.

The chain employs TRBV7-2 and TRBJ1-1; D remains ambiguous. This CDR3 contains 13 residues. V was shortened by 5 bases and J by 8 bases, with 15 bases between the two germline ends. CDR1 is SGHTA, CDR2 FQGNSA, per germline. CDR3 protein: CASSPILPREAFF. The CDR3 nucleotides read TGTGCCAGCAGCCCTATCTTGCCAAGAGAAGCTTTCTTT.

The V call is TRBV18, the J call TRBJ1-5; D perhaps matches TRBD1 (5 bases). Germline CDR1 KGHSH, CDR2 LQKENI. The CDR3 covers 16 residues. Trimming removed 3 bases at V and 1 base at J, with 13 bases between. The CDR3 region has the DNA TGTGCCAGCTCACCCCAGGGCCTCGCCAGCAATCAGCCCCAGCATTTT. Protein product: CASSPQGLASNQPQHF.

This clone appeared a single time. The chain is built from TRBV5-6 and TRBJ1-3; tentatively, D is TRBD1 (6 bases). V was trimmed by 4 bases and J by 0 bases, leaving 14 bases between them. The CDR3 sequence is 16 residues long. The V gene's germline CDR1 is SGHDT and CDR2 YYEEEE. The CDR3 nucleotides are TGTGCCAGCAGCAACTATGACAGGTACTCTGGAAACACCATATATTTT. Encoded protein: CASSNYDRYSGNTIYF.

This sequence joins TRBV4-1 and TRBJ1-6, with no clear D. Between the trimmed V and J ends, which lost 6 bases and 17 bases, there was a span of 17 bases. This CDR3 has 12 amino acids. Germline V gene lookup returns CDR1 MGHRA and CDR2 YSYEKL. CDR3 DNA: TGCGCCAGCAGTTCGCCTGGACTGTCCATCCACTTT. As protein: CASSSPGLSIHF.

This clone was observed a single time. Other DNA sequences from this sample encode an identical CDR3 as well. The chain couples TRBV6-5 to TRBJ2-7; 9 bases agree with TRBD2. This CDR3 is built from 15 residues. V lost 2 bases to trimming and J lost 2 bases; unmatched junction nucleotides: 4. Germline CDR1 is MNHEY and CDR2 is SVGAGI. The CDR3 DNA follows: TGTGCCAGCAGTTACCTGGCGGGGGGGACCTACGAGCAGTACTTC. Protein: CASSYLAGGTYEQYF.

The rearrangement joins TRBV3-1 (or the pseudogene TRBV3-2) to TRBJ1-2, with 11 bases fitting TRBD1. CDR1 LGHDT and CDR2 YNNKEL come from the germline V gene (reference sequence). The V and J ends lost 4 bases and 10 bases, in that order; junction bases with no gene match: 5. The CDR3 consists of 13 residues. CDR3 sequence: CASSPRDRGTYTF. CDR3 nucleotide sequence: TGTGCCAGCAGCCCCCGGGACAGGGGGACCTACACCTTC.

The chain is built from TRBV11-1 and TRBJ2-7; D is undetermined. The CDR3 length is 14 residues. Germline lookup yields CDR1 SGHAT and CDR2 FQDESV (reference sequence). V lost 5 bases to trimming and J lost 7 bases, with 18 bases between them. The CDR3 DNA follows: TGTGCCAGCAGCCACCGGAGAGACTTGGTGGAGCAGTACTTC. Its protein product is CASSHRRDLVEQYF.

This chain links TRBV7-2 with TRBJ1-1; 10 bases map to TRBD1. Trimming removed 1 base from V and 5 bases from J; junction bases left unmatched: 10. From germline, CDR1 is SGHTA and CDR2 FQGNSA. The CDR3 consists of 17 residues. For the CDR3, the DNA is TGTGCCAGCAGCTTAGAAGGAGACAGGGGGCGATTGACTGAAGCTTTCTTT. Amino acid sequence: CASSLEGDRGRLTEAFF.

This chain links TRBV18 with TRBJ1-1; D is undetermined. CDR1 and CDR2 (germline): KGHSH, LQKENI. CDR3 length equals 14 residues. V was cut by 4 bases and J by 5 bases, with 14 bases left in between. CDR3 amino acids: CASSQAKPGTEAFF. The DNA for the CDR3 is TGTGCCAGCTCACAAGCGAAACCCGGGACTGAAGCTTTCTTT.

This clone is a singleton in its sample. V is TRBV5-1 and J is TRBJ1-1; 7 bases line up with TRBD1. With 3 bases clipped from V and 2 bases from J, the junction kept 7 bases outside the gene matches. The CDR3 is 15 residues long. Germline assignment: CDR1 SGHRS and CDR2 YFSETQ. CDR3 region: CASSYAGTANTEAFF. The CDR3 nucleotides read TGCGCCAGCAGCTATGCCGGGACAGCCAACACTGAAGCTTTCTTT.

The chain carries TRBV5-6 and TRBJ2-7, with 10 bases aligning to TRBD1. This CDR3 comprises 15 residues. The V gene's germline CDR1 is SGHDT and CDR2 YYEEEE. The V and J ends lost 2 bases and 1 base, in that order; junction bases with no gene match: 3. The CDR3 spells CASSFPGQGSYEQYF. The CDR3 DNA reads TGTGCCAGCAGCTTTCCGGGACAGGGGTCCTACGAGCAGTACTTC.

The gene calls are TRBV10-3 and TRBJ2-3; 9 nucleotides agree with TRBD1. Germline CDR1 and CDR2: ENHRY and SYGVKD. The CDR3 extends over 16 amino acids. V gave up 6 bases and J gave up 1 base; unmatched junction bases: 8. In nucleotides, the CDR3 is TGTGCCATCAGAAGCACACAGGGGGCCCGCACAGATACGCAGTATTTT. Its protein is CAIRSTQGARTDTQYF.

CDR3 region: CASSPSPTLGYTF. The DNA for the CDR3 is TGTGCCAGCAGTCCCTCCCCGACTTTGGGCTACACCTTC. The chain links TRBV28 to TRBJ1-2; no definite D call. The CDR3 extends over 13 amino acids. Germline lookup yields CDR1 MDHEN and CDR2 SYDVKM. V was pared by 5 bases and J by 8 bases, with 15 bases between.

CDR3 sequence reads: CASSQGIGGEETQYF. DNA of the CDR3: TGTGCCAGCAGCCAAGGCATCGGTGGTGAAGAGACCCAGTACTTC. V gene TRBV3-1 (or the pseudogene TRBV3-2) combines with J gene TRBJ2-5; D is ambiguous. The CDR3 is 15 residues long. V gave up 1 base and J gave up 3 bases, with 12 bases separating them. The V gene's germline CDR1 is LGHDT and CDR2 YNNKEL (reference sequence).